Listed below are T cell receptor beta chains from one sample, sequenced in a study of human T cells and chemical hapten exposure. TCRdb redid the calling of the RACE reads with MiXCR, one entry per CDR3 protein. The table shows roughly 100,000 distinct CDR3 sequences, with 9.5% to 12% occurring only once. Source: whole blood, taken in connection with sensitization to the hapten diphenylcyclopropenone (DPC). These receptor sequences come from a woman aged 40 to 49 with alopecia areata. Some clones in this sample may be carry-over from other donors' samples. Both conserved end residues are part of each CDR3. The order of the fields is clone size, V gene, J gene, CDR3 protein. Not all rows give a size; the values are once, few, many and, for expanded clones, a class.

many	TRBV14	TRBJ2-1	CASSQEGTSIADEQFF
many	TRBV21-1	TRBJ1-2	CASSTRGTAGYTF
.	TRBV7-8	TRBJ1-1	CASSLALMFAEAFF
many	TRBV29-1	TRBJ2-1	CSVEPSSGRARNEQFF
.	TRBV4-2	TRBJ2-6	CASSQGPLSGANVLTF
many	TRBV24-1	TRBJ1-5	CATSGPGQGQTQHF
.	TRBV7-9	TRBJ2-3	CASREQGSRTDTQYF
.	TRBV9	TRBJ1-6	CASSRTQGNSPLHF
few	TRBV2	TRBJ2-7	CASSLKAESSYEQYF
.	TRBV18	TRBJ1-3	CASSRETRSGNTIYF
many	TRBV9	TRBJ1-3	CASSPSLGSGGTIYF
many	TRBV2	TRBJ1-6	CASSNTVNSPLHF
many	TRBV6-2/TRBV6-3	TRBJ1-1	CATGRAGREAFF
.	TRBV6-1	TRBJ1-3	CASRRTGSDTIYF
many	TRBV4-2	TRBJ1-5	CASSQDVGRGINQPQHF
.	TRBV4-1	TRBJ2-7	CASSQDPLSGLAGEQYF
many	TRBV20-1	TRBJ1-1	CSASDEGLNTEAFF
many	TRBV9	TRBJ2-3	CASSNRQGRTDTQYF
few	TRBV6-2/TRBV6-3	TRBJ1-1	CASTRHGRNTEAFF
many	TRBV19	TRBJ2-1	CASSGGNPNNEQFF
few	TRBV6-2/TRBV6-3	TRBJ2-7	CASSPTGRSYEQYF
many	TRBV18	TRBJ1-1	CASSPPSGGPNTEAFF
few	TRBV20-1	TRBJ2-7	CSAWGYPTYEQYF
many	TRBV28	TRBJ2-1	CASSLLYGRDNEQFF
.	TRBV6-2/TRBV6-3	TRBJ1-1	CASSYPIWGLDTEAFF
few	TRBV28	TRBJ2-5	CASSTRDSYKETQYF